This T cell receptor beta chain was retrieved from a study of cytomegalovirus exposure and HLA in healthy donors. The study's findings and limits: A later analysis reportedly identified an Asian-associated ancestry cluster as carrying fewer N-insertions than the approximately 620-donor mean. In an earlier analysis, productive rearrangement rates for most beta V segments clustered near 87% or 30%. Follow-up analysis later connected one missense variant in DCLRE1C with trimming of TCR beta V- and J-genes.

Whereas donors were nominally healthy upon sampling, unrecorded immune exposures were probable. Worth noting for this clone: What it binds is not known.

In the PCR, 60 Vbeta and 13 Jbeta primers were used. Some clones are missing from TCRdb's copy, which holds only in-frame ones; the method was immunoSEQ multiplex PCR. The repertoire holds about 120,000 clones, with about 80% as singletons. Germline V gene lookup returns CDR1 LGHNA and CDR2 YNFKEQ. Trimming cost V 0 bases and J 2 bases; bases outside gene matches: 4. This CDR3 spans 15 amino acids. The origin of this receptor is a woman aged 35 to 49 in good health and CMV-seropositive. Sequencing input: PBMCs. The J gene is TRBJ2-7, the V gene TRBV4-2, with TRBD2 matching over 7 bases. CDR3 in amino acids: CASSQDRLAAYEQYF. As DNA, the CDR3 is TGTGCCAGCAGCCAAGATAGACTAGCCGCCTACGAGCAGTACTTC.